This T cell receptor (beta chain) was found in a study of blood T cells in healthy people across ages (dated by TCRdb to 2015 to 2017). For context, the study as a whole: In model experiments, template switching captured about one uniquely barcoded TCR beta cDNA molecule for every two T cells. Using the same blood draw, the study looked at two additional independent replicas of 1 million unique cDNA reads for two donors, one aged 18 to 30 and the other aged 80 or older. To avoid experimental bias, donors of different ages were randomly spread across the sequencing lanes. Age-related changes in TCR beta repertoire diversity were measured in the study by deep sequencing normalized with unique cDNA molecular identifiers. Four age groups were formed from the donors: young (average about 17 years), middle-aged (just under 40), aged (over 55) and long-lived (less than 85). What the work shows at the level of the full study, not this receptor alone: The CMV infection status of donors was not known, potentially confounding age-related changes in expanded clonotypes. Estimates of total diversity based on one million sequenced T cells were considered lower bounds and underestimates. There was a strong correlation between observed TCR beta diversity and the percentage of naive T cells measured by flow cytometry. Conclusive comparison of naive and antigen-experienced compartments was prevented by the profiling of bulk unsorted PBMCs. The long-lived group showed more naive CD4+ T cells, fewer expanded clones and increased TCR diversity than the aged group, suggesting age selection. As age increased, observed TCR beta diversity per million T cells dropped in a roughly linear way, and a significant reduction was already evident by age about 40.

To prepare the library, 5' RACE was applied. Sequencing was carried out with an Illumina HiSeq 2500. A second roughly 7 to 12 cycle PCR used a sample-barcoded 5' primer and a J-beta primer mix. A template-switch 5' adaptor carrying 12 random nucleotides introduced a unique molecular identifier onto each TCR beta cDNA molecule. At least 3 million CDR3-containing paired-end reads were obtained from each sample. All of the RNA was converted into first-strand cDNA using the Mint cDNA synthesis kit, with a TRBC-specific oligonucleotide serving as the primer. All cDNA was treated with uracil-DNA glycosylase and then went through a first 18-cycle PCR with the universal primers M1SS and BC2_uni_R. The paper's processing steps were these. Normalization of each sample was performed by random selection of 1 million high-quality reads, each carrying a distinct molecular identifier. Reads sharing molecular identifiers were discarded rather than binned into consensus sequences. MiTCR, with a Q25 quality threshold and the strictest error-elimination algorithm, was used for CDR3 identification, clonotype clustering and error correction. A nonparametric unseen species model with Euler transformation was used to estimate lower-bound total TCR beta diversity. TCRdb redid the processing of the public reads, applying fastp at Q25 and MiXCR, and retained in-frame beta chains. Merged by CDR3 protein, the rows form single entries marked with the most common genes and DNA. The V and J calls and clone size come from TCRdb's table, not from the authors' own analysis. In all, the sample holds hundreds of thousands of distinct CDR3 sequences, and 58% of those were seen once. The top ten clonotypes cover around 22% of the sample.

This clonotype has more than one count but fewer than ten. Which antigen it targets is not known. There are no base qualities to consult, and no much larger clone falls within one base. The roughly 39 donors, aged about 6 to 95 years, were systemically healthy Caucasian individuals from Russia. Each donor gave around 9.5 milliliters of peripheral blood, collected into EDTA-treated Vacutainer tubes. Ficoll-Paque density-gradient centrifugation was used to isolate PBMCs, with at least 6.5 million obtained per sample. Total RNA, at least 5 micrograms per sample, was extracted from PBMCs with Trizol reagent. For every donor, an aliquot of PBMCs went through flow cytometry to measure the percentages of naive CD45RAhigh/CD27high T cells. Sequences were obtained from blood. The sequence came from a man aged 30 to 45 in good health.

The nucleotides are TGTGCCAGCAGCTTAGCGACCGGGACTGAAGAGACCCAGTACTTC. It translates to CASSLATGTEETQYF. The chain is assembled from TRBV7-2 and TRBJ2-5; perhaps TRBD2 is the D gene, with 6 bases matching. Cut back by 0 bases and 3 bases, the V and J ends lie 11 bases apart. The CDR1 and CDR2 encoded by the germline V gene are SGHTA and FQGNSA. CDR3 length: 15 amino acids, cysteine to phenylalanine. Only the CDR3 portion is preserved as DNA: 45 bases, with reading frame beginning at the first base.